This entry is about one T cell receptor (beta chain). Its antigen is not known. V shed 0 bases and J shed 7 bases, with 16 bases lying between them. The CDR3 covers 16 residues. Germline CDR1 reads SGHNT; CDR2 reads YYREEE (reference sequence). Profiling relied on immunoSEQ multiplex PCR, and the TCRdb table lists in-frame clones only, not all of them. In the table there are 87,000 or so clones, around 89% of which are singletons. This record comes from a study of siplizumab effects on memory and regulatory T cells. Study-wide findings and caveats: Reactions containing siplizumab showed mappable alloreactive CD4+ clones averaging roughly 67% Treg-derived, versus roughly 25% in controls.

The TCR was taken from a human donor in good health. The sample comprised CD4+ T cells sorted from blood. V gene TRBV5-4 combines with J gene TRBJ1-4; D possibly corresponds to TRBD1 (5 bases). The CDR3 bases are TGTGCCAGCAGCTTGGGTCGCGGGGCGCTTGGTGAAAAACTGTTTTTT. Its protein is CASSLGRGALGEKLFF.